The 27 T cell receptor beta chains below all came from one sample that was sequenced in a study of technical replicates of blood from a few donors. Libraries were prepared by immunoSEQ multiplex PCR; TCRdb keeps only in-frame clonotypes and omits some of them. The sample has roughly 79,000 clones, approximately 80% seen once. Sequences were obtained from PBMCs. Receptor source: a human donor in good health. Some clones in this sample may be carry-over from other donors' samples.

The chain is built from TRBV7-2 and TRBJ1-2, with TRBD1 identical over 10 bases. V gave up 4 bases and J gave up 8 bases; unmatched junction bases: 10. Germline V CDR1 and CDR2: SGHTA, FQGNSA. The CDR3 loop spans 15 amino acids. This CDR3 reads CASSSISGTGEGYTF. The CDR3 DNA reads TGTGCCAGCAGCTCGATCTCCGGGACAGGGGAAGGCTACACCTTC.

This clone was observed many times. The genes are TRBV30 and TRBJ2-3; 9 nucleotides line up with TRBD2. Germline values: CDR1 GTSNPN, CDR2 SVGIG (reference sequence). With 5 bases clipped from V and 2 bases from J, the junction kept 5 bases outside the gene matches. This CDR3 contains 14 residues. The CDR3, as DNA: TGTGCCTGGGTACGACTAGCGGTCACAGATACGCAGTATTTT. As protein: CAWVRLAVTDTQYF.

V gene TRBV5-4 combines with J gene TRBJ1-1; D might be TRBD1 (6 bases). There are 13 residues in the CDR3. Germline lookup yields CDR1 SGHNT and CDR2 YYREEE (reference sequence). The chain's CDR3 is CAGWEQGNTEAFF. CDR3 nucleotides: TGTGCAGGTTGGGAACAGGGGAACACTGAAGCTTTCTTT.

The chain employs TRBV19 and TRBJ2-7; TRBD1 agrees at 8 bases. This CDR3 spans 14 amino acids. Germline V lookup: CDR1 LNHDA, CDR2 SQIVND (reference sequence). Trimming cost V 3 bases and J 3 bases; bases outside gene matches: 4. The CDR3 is CASSMDRVGYEQYF. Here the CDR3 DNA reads TGTGCCAGTAGTATGGACAGGGTTGGCTACGAGCAGTACTTC. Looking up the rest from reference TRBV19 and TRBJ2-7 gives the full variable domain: DGGITQSPKYLFRKEGQNVTLSCEQNLNHDAMYWYRQDPGQGLRLIYYSQIVNDFQKGDIAEGYSVSREKKESFPLTVTSAQKNPTAFYLCASSMDRVGYEQYFGPGTRLTVT.

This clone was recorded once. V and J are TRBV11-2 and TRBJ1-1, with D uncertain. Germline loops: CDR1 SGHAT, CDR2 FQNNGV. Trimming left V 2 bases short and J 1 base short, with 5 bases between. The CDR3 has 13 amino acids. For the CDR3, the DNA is TGTGCCAGCAGCTTAAACAGGAACACTGAAGCTTTCTTT. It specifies CASSLNRNTEAFF. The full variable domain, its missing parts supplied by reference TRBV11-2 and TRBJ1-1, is EAGVAQSPRYKIIEKRQSVAFWCNPISGHATLYWYQQILGQGPKLLIQFQNNGVVDDSQLPKDRFSAERLKGVDSTLKIQPAKLEDSAVYLCASSLNRNTEAFFGQGTRLTVV.

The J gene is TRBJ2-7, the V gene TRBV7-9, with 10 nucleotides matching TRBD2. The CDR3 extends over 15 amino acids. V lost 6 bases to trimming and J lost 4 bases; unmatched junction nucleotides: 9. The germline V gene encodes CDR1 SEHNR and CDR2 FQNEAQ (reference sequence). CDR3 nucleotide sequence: TGTGCCAGCAGGCCCGCTAGCGGGAGTAATTACGAGCAGTACTTC. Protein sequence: CASRPASGSNYEQYF.

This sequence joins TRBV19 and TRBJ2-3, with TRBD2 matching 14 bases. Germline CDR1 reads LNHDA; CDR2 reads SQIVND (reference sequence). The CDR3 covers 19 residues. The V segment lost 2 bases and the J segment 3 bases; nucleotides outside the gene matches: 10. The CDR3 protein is CASSINTPGTSGSTDTQYF. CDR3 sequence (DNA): TGTGCCAGTAGTATAAACACACCCGGGACTAGCGGGAGTACAGATACGCAGTATTTT.

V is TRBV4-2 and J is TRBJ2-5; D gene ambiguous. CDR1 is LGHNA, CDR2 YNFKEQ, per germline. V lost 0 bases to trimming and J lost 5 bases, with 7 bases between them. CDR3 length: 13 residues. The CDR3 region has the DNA TGTGCCAGCAGCCAAGAGATGGGCGAGACCCAGTACTTC. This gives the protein CASSQEMGETQYF.

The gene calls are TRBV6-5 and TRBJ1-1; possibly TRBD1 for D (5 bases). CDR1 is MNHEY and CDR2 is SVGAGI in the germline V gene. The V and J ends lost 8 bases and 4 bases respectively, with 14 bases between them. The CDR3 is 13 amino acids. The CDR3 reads CASQRKGATEAFF. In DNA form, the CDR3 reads TGTGCCAGCCAGAGGAAAGGGGCCACTGAAGCTTTCTTT.

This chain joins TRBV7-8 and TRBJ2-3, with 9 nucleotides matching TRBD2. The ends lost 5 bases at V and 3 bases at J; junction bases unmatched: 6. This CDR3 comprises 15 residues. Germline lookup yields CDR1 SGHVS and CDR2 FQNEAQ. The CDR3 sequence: CASSRRLAETDTQYF. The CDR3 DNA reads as TGTGCCAGCAGCCGCAGACTAGCGGAGACAGATACGCAGTATTTT.

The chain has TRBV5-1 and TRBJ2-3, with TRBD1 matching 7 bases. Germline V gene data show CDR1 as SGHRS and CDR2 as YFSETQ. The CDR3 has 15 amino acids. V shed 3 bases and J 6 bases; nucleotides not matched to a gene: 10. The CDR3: CASSSGQLKGDTQYF. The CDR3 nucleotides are TGCGCCAGCAGCTCGGGACAGCTTAAGGGGGATACGCAGTATTTT.

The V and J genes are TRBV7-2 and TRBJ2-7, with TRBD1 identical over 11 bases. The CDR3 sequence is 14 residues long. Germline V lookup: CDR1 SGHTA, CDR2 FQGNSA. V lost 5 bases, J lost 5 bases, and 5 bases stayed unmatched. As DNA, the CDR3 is TGTGCCAGCAGCGCCAGGACAGGGGGCGACGAGCAGTACTTC. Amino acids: CASSARTGGDEQYF. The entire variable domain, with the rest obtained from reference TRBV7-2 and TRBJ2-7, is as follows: GAGVSQSPSNKVTEKGKDVELRCDPISGHTALYWYRQSLGQGLEFLIYFQGNSAPDKSGLPSDRFSAERTGGSVSTLTIQRTQQEDSAVYLCASSARTGGDEQYFGPGTRLTVT.

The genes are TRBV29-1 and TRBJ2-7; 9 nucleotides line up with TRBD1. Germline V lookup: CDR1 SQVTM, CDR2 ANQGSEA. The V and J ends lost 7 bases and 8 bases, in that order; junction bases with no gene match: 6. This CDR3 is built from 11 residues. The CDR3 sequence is CSGRQGEQQYF. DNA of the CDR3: TGCAGCGGGAGACAGGGGGAGCAGCAGTACTTC.

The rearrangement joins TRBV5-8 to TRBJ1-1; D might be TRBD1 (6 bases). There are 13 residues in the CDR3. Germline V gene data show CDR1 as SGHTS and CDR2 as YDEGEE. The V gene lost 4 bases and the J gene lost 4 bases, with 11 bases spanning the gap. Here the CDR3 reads CASSTRGGTEAFF. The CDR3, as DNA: TGTGCCAGCAGCACCAGGGGCGGCACTGAAGCTTTCTTT.

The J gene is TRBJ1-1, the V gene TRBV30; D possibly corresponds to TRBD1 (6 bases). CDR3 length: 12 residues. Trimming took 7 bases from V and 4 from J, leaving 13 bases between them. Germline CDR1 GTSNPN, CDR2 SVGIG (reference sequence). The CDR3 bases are TGTGCCTCGGGACACGCAACCACTGAAGCTTTCTTT. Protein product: CASGHATTEAFF.

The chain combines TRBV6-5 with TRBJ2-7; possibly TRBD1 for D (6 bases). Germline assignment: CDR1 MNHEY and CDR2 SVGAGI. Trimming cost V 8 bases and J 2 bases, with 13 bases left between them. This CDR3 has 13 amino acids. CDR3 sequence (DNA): TGTGCCAGCGGGTCAGGGGTTACCTACGAGCAGTACTTC. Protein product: CASGSGVTYEQYF.

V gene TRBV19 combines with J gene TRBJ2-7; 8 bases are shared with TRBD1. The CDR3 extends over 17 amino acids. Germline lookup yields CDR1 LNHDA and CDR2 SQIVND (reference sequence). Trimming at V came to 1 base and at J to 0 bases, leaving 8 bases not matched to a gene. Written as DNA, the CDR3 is TGTGCCAGTAGTATAGTTTCCGGACAGGGATCCTCCTACGAGCAGTACTTC. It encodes CASSIVSGQGSSYEQYF.

The CDR3 DNA follows: TGCGCCAGCAGCCAAGATGGAAACAGGCTGAACGAGCAGTACTTC. Protein: CASSQDGNRLNEQYF. The rearrangement joins TRBV4-3 to TRBJ2-7; possible D gene TRBD1, 5 bases. Germline values: CDR1 LGHNA, CDR2 YSLEER. V lost 0 bases to trimming and J lost 5 bases, with 14 bases between them. This CDR3 contains 15 residues.

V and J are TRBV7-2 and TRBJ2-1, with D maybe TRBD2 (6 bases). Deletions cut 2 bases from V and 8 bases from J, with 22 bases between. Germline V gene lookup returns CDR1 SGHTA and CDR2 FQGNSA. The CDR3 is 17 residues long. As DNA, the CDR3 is TGTGCCAGCAGCTTAACCAAAGCGGGCCGAGGAAGGTATGAGCAGTTCTTC. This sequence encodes CASSLTKAGRGRYEQFF.

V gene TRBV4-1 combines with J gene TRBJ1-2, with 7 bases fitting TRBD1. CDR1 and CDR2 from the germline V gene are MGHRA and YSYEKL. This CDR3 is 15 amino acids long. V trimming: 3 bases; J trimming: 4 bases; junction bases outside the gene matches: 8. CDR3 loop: CASSHLWDSFYGYTF. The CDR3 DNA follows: TGCGCCAGCAGCCATTTATGGGACAGCTTCTATGGCTACACCTTC.

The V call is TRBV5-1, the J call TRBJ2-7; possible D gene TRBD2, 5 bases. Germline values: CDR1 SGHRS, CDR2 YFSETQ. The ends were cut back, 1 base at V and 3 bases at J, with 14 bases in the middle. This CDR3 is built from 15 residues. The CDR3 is CASSLQAEPIYEQYF. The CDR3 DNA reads TGCGCCAGCAGCTTGCAAGCGGAGCCCATCTACGAGCAGTACTTC.

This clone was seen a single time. The CDR3 region has the DNA TGTGCCAGCAGCCCTGGACTAGCGGGGGGGGTTGAGCAGTTCTTC. Its translation is CASSPGLAGGVEQFF. This chain connects TRBV7-2 to TRBJ2-1; 15 nucleotides agree with TRBD2. Trimming took 5 bases from V and 9 from J; bases not matched to a gene: 5. The CDR3 extends over 15 amino acids. CDR1 is SGHTA, CDR2 FQGNSA, per germline.

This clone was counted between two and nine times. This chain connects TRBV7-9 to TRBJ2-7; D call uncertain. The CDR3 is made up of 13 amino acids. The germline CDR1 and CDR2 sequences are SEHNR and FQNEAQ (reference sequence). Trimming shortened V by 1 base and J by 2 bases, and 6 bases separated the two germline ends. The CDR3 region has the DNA TGTGCCAGCAGCTTAGGGCATACCTACGAGCAGTACTTC. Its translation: CASSLGHTYEQYF.

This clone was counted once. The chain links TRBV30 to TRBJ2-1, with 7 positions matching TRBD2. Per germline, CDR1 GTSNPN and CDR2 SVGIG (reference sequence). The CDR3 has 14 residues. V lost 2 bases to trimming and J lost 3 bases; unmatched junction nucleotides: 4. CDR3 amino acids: CAWSLWTSYNEQFF. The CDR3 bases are TGTGCCTGGAGTTTATGGACTAGCTACAATGAGCAGTTCTTC.

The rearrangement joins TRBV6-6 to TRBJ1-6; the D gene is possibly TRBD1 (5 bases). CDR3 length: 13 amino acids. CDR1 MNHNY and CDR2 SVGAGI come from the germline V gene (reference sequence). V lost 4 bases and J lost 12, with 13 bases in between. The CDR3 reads CASSSAGTRPLHF. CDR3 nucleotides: TGTGCCAGCAGTTCCGCCGGGACTCGACCCCTCCACTTT.

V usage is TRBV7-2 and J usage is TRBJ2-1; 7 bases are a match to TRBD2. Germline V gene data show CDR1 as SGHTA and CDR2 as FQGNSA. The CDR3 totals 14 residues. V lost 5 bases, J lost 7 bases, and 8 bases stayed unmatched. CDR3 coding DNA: TGTGCCAGCAGCCAACTAGCGCTTTGGAATGAGCAGTTCTTC. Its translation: CASSQLALWNEQFF. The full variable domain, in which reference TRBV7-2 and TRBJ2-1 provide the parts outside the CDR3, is GAGVSQSPSNKVTEKGKDVELRCDPISGHTALYWYRQSLGQGLEFLIYFQGNSAPDKSGLPSDRFSAERTGGSVSTLTIQRTQQEDSAVYLCASSQLALWNEQFFGPGTRLTVL.

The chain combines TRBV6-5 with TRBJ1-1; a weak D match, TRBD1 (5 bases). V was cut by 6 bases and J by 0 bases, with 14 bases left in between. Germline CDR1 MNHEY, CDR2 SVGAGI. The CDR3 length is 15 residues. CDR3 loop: CASRERQLMNTEAFF. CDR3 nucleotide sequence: TGTGCCAGCAGAGAAAGACAGCTCATGAACACTGAAGCTTTCTTT.